These 26 T cell receptor beta chains were all obtained from the same sample, sequenced in a study of shared clonotypes between healthy human individuals. Assay used: immunoSEQ multiplex PCR; TCRdb lists only in-frame clones, some missing. The sample holds 1 million to 1.3 million clones, 78% seen once. The sequencing sample was made of memory CD4+ T cells from PBMCs. Subset specified: CD45RA-negative fraction. The source of these receptors is a man younger than 35 in good health. Some clones in this sample may be carry-over from other donors' samples.

The chain carries TRBV30 and TRBJ1-5; 8 bases line up with TRBD1. V lost 0 bases, J lost 4 bases, and 8 bases stayed unmatched. Looked up from germline, CDR1 is GTSNPN and CDR2 is SVGIG (reference sequence). The CDR3 runs 16 residues. The CDR3: CAWSVRDRGWNQPQHF. The CDR3 DNA reads as TGTGCCTGGAGTGTAAGAGACAGGGGATGGAATCAGCCCCAGCATTTT.

The rearrangement uses TRBV5-5 and TRBJ1-1; D unresolved. The CDR3 has 15 residues. From germline, CDR1 is SGHKS and CDR2 YYEKEE (reference sequence). Between the trimmed V and J ends, which lost 0 bases and 1 base, there was a span of 10 bases. The CDR3 region has the DNA TGTGCCAGCAGCTTGGCCGGCCAGCCGAACACTGAAGCTTTCTTT. Amino acids: CASSLAGQPNTEAFF.

V is TRBV5-4 and J is TRBJ2-5; TRBD1 aligns across 8 bases. The V and J ends lost 7 bases and 2 bases, in that order; junction bases with no gene match: 7. The CDR3 is made up of 14 amino acids. Germline lookup yields CDR1 SGHNT and CDR2 YYREEE (reference sequence). CDR3 loop: CASRSGQAQETQYF. In nucleotides, the CDR3 is TGTGCCAGCCGGTCGGGACAGGCACAAGAGACCCAGTACTTC.

This chain's CDR3 is CASSLGRSSGSNEQFF. CDR3 DNA sequence: TGCGCCAGCAGCTTGGGGCGGTCTAGCGGAAGCAATGAGCAGTTCTTC. This chain joins TRBV5-1 and TRBJ2-1; 7 positions match TRBD2. CDR1 is SGHRS and CDR2 is YFSETQ in the germline V gene. This CDR3 is 16 amino acids long. Trimming cost V 0 bases and J 6 bases; bases outside gene matches: 9. Full variable domain (missing parts from reference TRBV5-1 and TRBJ2-1): KAGVTQTPRYLIKTRGQQVTLSCSPISGHRSVSWYQQTPGQGLQFLFEYFSETQRNKGNFPGRFSGRQFSNSRSEMNVSTLELGDSALYLCASSLGRSSGSNEQFFGPGTRLTVL.

The V and J genes are TRBV15 and TRBJ2-1; TRBD2 matches 7 bases. CDR1 is LNHNV and CDR2 is YYDKDF in the germline V gene (reference sequence). Germline trimming cut 3 bases from V and 8 bases from J; bases unmatched to any gene: 13. The CDR3 length is 16 residues. In DNA form, the CDR3 reads TGTGCCACCAGCAGGGATCGTTCTAGCGGCCAGGATGAGCAGTTCTTC. Protein: CATSRDRSSGQDEQFF.

This clone was counted a few times. The chain joins TRBV5-1 to TRBJ1-2; 8 bases agree with TRBD1. The V gene end was trimmed by 4 bases and the J gene end by 4 bases; junction bases not matched to a gene: 9. Germline CDR1 is SGHRS and CDR2 is YFSETQ. CDR3 size: 15 residues. CDR3 nucleotide sequence: TGCGCCAGCAGCAGTGGACAGGGCGGGAGCTATGGCTACACCTTC. Protein product: CASSSGQGGSYGYTF.

V usage is TRBV28 and J usage is TRBJ1-2; possibly TRBD1 for D (5 bases). Trimming took 7 bases from V and 4 from J, leaving 34 bases between them. Germline assignment: CDR1 MDHEN and CDR2 SYDVKM. This CDR3 is 20 amino acids long. CDR3 residues: CASTLGRGFPSSPHIYGYTF. For the CDR3, the DNA is TGTGCCAGCACCCTTGGAAGGGGCTTCCCATCTTCCCCTCATATCTATGGCTACACCTTC.

A note on this clone: Given a much more abundant clone one base away, this may be a read error. The genes are TRBV28 and TRBJ1-5; no reliable D call. Germline lookup yields CDR1 MDHEN and CDR2 SYDVKM. The CDR3 sequence is 13 residues long. The CDR3 region has the DNA TGTGCCGGCAGTTTGACAACGAATCAGCCCCAGCATTTT. The encoded protein is CAGSLTTNQPQHF.

The chain has TRBV6-5 and TRBJ1-2; 8 bases line up with TRBD1. This CDR3 contains 13 residues. Trimming took 2 bases from V and 8 from J; bases not matched to a gene: 4. CDR1 MNHEY and CDR2 SVGAGI come from the germline V gene. The CDR3 DNA is TGTGCCAGCAGTTACCCGACAGGGGTCGGCTACACCTTC. Translating it yields CASSYPTGVGYTF.

CDR3 sequence: CASSATWSSYNEQFF. For the CDR3, the DNA is TGTGCCAGCAGCGCCACATGGAGCTCCTACAATGAGCAGTTCTTC. This chain links TRBV6-1 with TRBJ2-1; no clear D. Between the trimmed V and J ends, which lost 6 bases and 0 bases, there was a span of 12 bases. The CDR3 length is 15 residues. Germline values: CDR1 MNHNS, CDR2 SASEGT.

The chain is built from TRBV5-1 and TRBJ2-1; D may match TRBD1 or TRBD2 (6 bases each). Germline assignment: CDR1 SGHRS and CDR2 YFSETQ. This CDR3 has 16 residues. V was clipped by 5 bases and J by 6 bases, with 21 bases between them. The CDR3 bases are TGCGCCAGCAGGGCCCTCTGGGGGGCAAAGGGCAATGAGCAGTTCTTC. It yields the protein CASRALWGAKGNEQFF.

This clone was seen only a few times. V usage is TRBV10-1 and J usage is TRBJ2-4; D is uncertain. The V end was cut by 0 bases, the J end by 1 base, with 4 bases between. Germline V gene lookup returns CDR1 WNHNN and CDR2 SYGVQD (reference sequence). The CDR3 length is 14 residues. CDR3 DNA: TGCGCCAGCAGTGAGTCTGACGCCAAAAACATTCAGTACTTC. Translated, it gives CASSESDAKNIQYF.

The chain links TRBV25-1 to TRBJ2-3, with a tentative D call TRBD1 (5 bases). Germline V gives CDR1 MGHDK, CDR2 SYGVNS. V was clipped by 5 bases and J by 3 bases, with 12 bases between them. CDR3 length: 14 residues. CDR3 DNA: TGTGCCAGCAGTTGGCAGGGTCTAACAGATACGCAGTATTTT. It encodes CASSWQGLTDTQYF.

V usage is TRBV6-1 and J usage is TRBJ2-7; 12 bases are a match to TRBD2. With V trimmed by 3 bases and J by 2 bases, 5 bases remained unmatched. Germline loops: CDR1 MNHNS, CDR2 SASEGT. This CDR3 contains 16 residues. In DNA, the CDR3 is TGTGCCAGCAGTGACCGACTAGCGGGAGTCCCCTACGAGCAGTACTTC. Its protein is CASSDRLAGVPYEQYF.

Comment on this clone: Other DNA sequences within the sample encode an identical CDR3. V is TRBV28 and J is TRBJ2-1; no clear D gene. V was trimmed by 3 bases and J by 10 bases, leaving 7 bases between them. The CDR3 is 11 residues long. Germline V gene lookup returns CDR1 MDHEN and CDR2 SYDVKM. The CDR3, as DNA: TGTGCCAGCAGTTTGTCCGTAGAGCAGTTCTTC. Protein product: CASSLSVEQFF.

V and J are TRBV5-8 and TRBJ2-7; D is uncertain. The CDR3 is 11 amino acids. Trimming took off 3 bases at V and 9 bases at J, with 10 bases between the two ends. Germline V gives CDR1 SGHTS, CDR2 YDEGEE. This chain's CDR3 is CASSWRQPQYF. CDR3 bases: TGTGCCAGCAGCTGGCGCCAACCGCAGTACTTC.

This clone was seen only once. This specimen includes other DNA sequences encoding the same CDR3. J is TRBJ2-5 and V is TRBV5-1; a weak D match, TRBD2 (5 bases). The germline V gene has CDR1 SGHRS and CDR2 YFSETQ. The CDR3 covers 12 residues. Trimming pared 1 base from V and 5 bases from J, leaving 6 bases between. The CDR3 is CASSLPGETQYF. DNA for the CDR3: TGCGCCAGCAGCTTGCCGGGGGAGACCCAGTACTTC.

The DNA for the CDR3 is TGTGCCAGCAGCCGGCGGTGGGCTAGCGGGACCGTGGAGACCCAGTACTTC. Its protein product is CASSRRWASGTVETQYF. The chain combines TRBV5-4 with TRBJ2-5, with 9 bases matching TRBD2. CDR1 SGHNT and CDR2 YYREEE come from the germline V gene (reference sequence). V lost 4 bases to trimming and J lost 5 bases; unmatched junction nucleotides: 15. This CDR3 comprises 17 residues.

This clone has just a few counts. DNA for the CDR3: TGTGCCAGCAGCTCAGGACAGGGCACAGATACGCAGTATTTT. It is translated as CASSSGQGTDTQYF. The rearrangement links TRBV7-9 to TRBJ2-3; 7 bases are shared with TRBD1. This CDR3 region has 14 residues. V was clipped by 4 bases and J by 1 base; unmatched bases: 2. Germline V gene lookup returns CDR1 SEHNR and CDR2 FQNEAQ (reference sequence).

This clone was picked up a small number of times. The CDR3 DNA reads TGTGCCAGCAGGATCAGGGGGCGGAACACTGAAGCTTTCTTT. The encoded protein is CASRIRGRNTEAFF. The chain is built from TRBV6-1 and TRBJ1-1; 8 bases agree with TRBD1. Losses at the gene ends were 6 bases for V and 1 base for J; bases not matched to a gene: 4. The CDR3 is 14 residues long. Germline V gives CDR1 MNHNS, CDR2 SASEGT.

V is TRBV18 and J is TRBJ2-3, with 8 nucleotides matching TRBD2. The CDR3 spans 16 residues. The V gene end was trimmed by 3 bases and the J gene end by 2 bases; junction bases not matched to a gene: 7. The germline V gene encodes CDR1 KGHSH and CDR2 LQKENI. CDR3 coding DNA: TGTGCCAGCTCACCCGCGGGGGGAACAATCACAGATACGCAGTATTTT. Its protein is CASSPAGGTITDTQYF.

Concerning this clone itself: The sample carries other DNA sequences with the same CDR3. The CDR3 DNA reads as TGTGCCAGCAGTTTAGTGCCCCAAGAGACCCAGTACTTC. It codes for CASSLVPQETQYF. The chain employs TRBV28 and TRBJ2-5; D ambiguous. CDR1 MDHEN and CDR2 SYDVKM come from the germline V gene. The germline V and J ends were trimmed by 2 bases and 1 base, with 5 bases remaining between them. The CDR3 has 13 residues.

The chain carries TRBV5-1 and TRBJ2-2, with D hard to call. The germline V gene encodes CDR1 SGHRS and CDR2 YFSETQ. The CDR3 length is 14 residues. V gave up 0 bases and J gave up 8 bases, with 11 bases separating them. The CDR3 DNA reads as TGCGCCAGCAGCTTGGCAATCCCTAGGGGGGAGCTGTTTTTT. Amino acid sequence: CASSLAIPRGELFF.

As to this clone: The same CDR3 also results from other DNA sequences found in this sample. V gene TRBV4-3 combines with J gene TRBJ2-7, with D perhaps matching TRBD2 (5 bases). The V gene's germline CDR1 is LGHNA and CDR2 YSLEER. This CDR3 region has 16 residues. The V end was cut by 1 base, the J end by 2 bases, with 15 bases between. CDR3 region: CASSQVPSGGPYEQYF. The CDR3 DNA is TGCGCCAGCAGCCAAGTCCCGAGCGGAGGACCCTACGAGCAGTACTTC.

The rearrangement uses TRBV5-4 and TRBJ2-1; TRBD2 matches 7 bases. J was trimmed by 8 bases and V by 4 bases; bases with no gene match: 3. Germline-derived CDR1 and CDR2 are SGHNT and YYREEE (reference sequence). This CDR3 comprises 12 residues. This chain's CDR3 is CASSRAGDEQFF. CDR3 DNA sequence: TGTGCCAGCAGCCGGGCGGGGGATGAGCAGTTCTTC.

This sequence joins TRBV9 and TRBJ2-3; no reliable D call. Germline CDR1 is SGDLS and CDR2 is YYNGEE. The CDR3 length is 14 residues. V lost 0 bases to trimming and J lost 2 bases, with 7 bases between them. The CDR3 here is CASSVGVYTDTQYF. The CDR3 DNA follows: TGTGCCAGCAGCGTAGGCGTCTACACAGATACGCAGTATTTT.